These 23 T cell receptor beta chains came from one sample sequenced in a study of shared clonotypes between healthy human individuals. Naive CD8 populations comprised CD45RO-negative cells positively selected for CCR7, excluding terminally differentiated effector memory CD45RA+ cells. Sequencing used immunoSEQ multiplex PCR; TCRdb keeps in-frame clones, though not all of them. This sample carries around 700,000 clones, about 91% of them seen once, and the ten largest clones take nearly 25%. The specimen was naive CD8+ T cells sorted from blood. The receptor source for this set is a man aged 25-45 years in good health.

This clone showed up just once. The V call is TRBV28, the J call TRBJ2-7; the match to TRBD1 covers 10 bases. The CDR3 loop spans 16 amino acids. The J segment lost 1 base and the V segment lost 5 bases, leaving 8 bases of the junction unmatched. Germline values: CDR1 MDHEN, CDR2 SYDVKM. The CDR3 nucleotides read TGTGCCAGCAGTAAACTGGGACAGGGGCCATCCTACGAGCAGTACTTC. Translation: CASSKLGQGPSYEQYF. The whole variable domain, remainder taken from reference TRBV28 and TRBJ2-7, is DVKVTQSSRYLVKRTGEKVFLECVQDMDHENMFWYRQDPGLGLRLIYFSYDVKMKEKGDIPEGYSVSREKKERFSLILESASTNQTSMYLCASSKLGQGPSYEQYFGPGTRLTVT.

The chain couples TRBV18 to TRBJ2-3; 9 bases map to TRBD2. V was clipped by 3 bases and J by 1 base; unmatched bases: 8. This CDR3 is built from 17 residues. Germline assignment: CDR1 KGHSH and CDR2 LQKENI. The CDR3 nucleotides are TGTGCCAGCTCACCCCCTTTGACTAGCGGAGGCACAGATACGCAGTATTTT. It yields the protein CASSPPLTSGGTDTQYF.

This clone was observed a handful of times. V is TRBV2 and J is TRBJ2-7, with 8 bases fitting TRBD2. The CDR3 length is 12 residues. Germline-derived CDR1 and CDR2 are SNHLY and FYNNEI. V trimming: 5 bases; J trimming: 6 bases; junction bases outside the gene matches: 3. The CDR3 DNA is TGTGCCAGCAGTTCACTAGCGGCCGAGCAGTACTTC. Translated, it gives CASSSLAAEQYF. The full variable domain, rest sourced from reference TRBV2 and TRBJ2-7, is EPEVTQTPSHQVTQMGQEVILRCVPISNHLYFYWYRQILGQKVEFLVSFYNNEISEKSEIFDDQFSVERPDGSNFTLKIRSTKLEDSAMYFCASSSLAAEQYFGPGTRLTVT.

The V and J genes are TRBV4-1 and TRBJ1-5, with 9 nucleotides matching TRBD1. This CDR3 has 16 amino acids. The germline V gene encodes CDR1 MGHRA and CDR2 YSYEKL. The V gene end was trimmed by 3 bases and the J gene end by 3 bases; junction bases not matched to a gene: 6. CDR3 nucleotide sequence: TGCGCCAGCAGCCAGCGACAGGGGGAGGTCAATCAGCCCCAGCATTTT. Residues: CASSQRQGEVNQPQHF.

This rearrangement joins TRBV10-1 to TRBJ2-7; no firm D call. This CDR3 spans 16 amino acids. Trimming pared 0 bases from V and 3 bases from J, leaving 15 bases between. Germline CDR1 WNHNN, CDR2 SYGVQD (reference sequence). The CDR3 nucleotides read TGCGCCAGCAGTGAGTCGAAATTGGACGCGAGCTACGAGCAGTACTTC. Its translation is CASSESKLDASYEQYF.

The CDR3 loop reads CASSEPYEQYF. DNA of the CDR3: TGCGCCAGCAGTGAACCATACGAGCAGTACTTC. The rearrangement joins TRBV10-2 to TRBJ2-7, with D hard to call. The germline V gene encodes CDR1 WSHSY and CDR2 SAAADI. Trimming pared 3 bases from V and 4 bases from J, leaving 4 bases between. The CDR3 has 11 amino acids.

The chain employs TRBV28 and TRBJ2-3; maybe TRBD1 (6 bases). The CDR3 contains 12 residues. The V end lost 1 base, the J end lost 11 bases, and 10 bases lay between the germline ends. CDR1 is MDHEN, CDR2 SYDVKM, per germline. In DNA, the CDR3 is TGTGCCAGCAGTTTATTGGACAGCTTGCAGTATTTT. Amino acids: CASSLLDSLQYF.

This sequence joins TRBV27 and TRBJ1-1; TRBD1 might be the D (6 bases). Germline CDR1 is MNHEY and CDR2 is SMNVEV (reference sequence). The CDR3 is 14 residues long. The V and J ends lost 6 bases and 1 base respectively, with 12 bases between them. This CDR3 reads CASSTGLGNTEAFF. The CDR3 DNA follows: TGTGCCAGCAGCACAGGGTTGGGGAACACTGAAGCTTTCTTT.

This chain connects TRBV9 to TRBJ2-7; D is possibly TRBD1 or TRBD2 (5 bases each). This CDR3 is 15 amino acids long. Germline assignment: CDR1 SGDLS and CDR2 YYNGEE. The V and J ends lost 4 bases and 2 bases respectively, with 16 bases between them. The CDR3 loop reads CASSPSGTAPYEQYF. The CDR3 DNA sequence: TGTGCCAGCAGCCCCTCCGGGACGGCACCCTACGAGCAGTACTTC.

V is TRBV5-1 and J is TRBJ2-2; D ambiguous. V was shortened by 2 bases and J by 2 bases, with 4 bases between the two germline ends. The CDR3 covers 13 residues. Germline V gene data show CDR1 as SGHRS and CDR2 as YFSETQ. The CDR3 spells CASSFFNTGELFF. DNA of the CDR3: TGCGCCAGCAGCTTTTTTAACACCGGGGAGCTGTTTTTT.

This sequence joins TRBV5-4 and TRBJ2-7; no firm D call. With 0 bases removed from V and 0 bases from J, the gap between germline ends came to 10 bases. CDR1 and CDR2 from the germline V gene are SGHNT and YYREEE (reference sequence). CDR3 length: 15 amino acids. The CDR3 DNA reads TGTGCCAGCAGCTTGGGGCGTGCCTCCTCCTACGAGCAGTACTTC. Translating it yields CASSLGRASSYEQYF.

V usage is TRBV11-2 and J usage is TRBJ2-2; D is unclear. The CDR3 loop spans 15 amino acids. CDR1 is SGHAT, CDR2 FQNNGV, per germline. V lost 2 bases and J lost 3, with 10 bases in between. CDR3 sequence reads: CASSLKPGYTGELFF. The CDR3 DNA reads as TGTGCCAGCAGCTTAAAACCCGGGTACACCGGGGAGCTGTTTTTT.

The CDR3 spells CASSSRSGTGNTGELFF. As DNA, the CDR3 is TGTGCCAGCAGCTCCAGGTCCGGGACAGGGAACACCGGGGAGCTGTTTTTT. This sequence joins TRBV7-6 and TRBJ2-2; 8 bases agree with TRBD1. J lost 1 base, V lost 4 bases, and 8 bases had no gene match. Germline V gives CDR1 SGHVS, CDR2 FNYEAQ. The CDR3 sequence is 17 residues long.

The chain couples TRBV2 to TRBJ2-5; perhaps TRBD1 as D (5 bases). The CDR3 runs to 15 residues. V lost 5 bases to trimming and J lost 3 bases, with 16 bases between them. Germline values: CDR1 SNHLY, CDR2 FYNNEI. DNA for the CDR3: TGTGCCAGCAGTTTTCTTCAGGGCCCCAAAGAGACCCAGTACTTC. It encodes CASSFLQGPKETQYF.

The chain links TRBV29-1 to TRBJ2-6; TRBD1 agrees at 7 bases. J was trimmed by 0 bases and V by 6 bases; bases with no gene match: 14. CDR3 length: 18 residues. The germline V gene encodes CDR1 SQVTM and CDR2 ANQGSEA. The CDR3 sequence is CSVIPVQGPLSGANVLTF. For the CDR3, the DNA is TGCAGCGTGATACCCGTACAGGGGCCCCTCTCTGGGGCCAACGTCCTGACTTTC.

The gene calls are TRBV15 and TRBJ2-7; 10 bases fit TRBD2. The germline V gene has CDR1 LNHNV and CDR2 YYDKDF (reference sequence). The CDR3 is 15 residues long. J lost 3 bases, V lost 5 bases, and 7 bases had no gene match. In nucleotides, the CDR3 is TGTGCCACCAGCGACCCCGGGACTAGCGTCTACGAGCAGTACTTC. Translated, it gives CATSDPGTSVYEQYF.

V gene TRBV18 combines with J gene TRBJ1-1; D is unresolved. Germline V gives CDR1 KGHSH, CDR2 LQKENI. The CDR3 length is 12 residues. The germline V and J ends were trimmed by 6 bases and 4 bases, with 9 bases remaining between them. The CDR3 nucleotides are TGTGCCAGCTCGCCCGGGAGCACTGAAGCTTTCTTT. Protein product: CASSPGSTEAFF.

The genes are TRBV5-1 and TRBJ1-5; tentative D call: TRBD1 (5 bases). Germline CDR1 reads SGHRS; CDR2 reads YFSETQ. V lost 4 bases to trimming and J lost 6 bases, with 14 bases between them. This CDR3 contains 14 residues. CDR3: CASSQTGGSQPQHF. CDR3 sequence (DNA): TGCGCCAGCAGCCAGACGGGGGGAAGTCAGCCCCAGCATTTT.

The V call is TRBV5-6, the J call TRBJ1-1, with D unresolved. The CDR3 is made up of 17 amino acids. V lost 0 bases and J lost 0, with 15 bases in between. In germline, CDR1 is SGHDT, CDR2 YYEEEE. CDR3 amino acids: CASSLDRPGSVNTEAFF. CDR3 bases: TGTGCCAGCAGCTTGGATCGTCCAGGTTCCGTGAACACTGAAGCTTTCTTT. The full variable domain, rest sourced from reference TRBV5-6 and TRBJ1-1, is DAGVTQSPTHLIKTRGQQVTLRCSPKSGHDTVSWYQQALGQGPQFIFQYYEEEERQRGNFPDRFSGHQFPNYSSELNVNALLLGDSALYLCASSLDRPGSVNTEAFFGQGTRLTVV.

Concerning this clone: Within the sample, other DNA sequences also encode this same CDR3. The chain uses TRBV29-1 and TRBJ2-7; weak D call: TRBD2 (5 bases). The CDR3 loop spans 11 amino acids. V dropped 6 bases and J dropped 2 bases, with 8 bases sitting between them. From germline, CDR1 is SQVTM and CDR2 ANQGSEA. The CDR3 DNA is TGCAGCGTAGCCGGGACCTACGAGCAGTACTTC. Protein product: CSVAGTYEQYF.

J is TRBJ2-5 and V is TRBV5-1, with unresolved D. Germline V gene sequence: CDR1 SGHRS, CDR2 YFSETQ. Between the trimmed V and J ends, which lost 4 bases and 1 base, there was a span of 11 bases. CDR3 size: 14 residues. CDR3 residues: CASSPWVSQETQYF. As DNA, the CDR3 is TGCGCCAGCAGCCCCTGGGTTAGCCAAGAGACCCAGTACTTC.

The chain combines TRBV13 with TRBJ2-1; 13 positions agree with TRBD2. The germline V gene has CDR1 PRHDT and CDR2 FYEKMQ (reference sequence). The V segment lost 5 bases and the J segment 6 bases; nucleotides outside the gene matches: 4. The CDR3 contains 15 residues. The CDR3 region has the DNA TGTGCCAGCAGCACTAGCGGGAGGGCCTTCAATGAGCAGTTCTTC. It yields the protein CASSTSGRAFNEQFF.

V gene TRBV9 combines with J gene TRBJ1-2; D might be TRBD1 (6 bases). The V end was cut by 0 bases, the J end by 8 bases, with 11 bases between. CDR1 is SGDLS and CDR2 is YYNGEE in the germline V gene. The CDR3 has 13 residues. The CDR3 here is CASSVDRASGYTF. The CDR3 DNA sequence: TGTGCCAGCAGCGTAGACAGGGCGAGCGGCTACACCTTC.